A few counts support the clone carrying this T cell receptor (beta chain). Time point of the sample: pretreatment peripheral blood. Germline loops: CDR1 SGHVS, CDR2 FNYEAQ. CDR3 size: 14 residues. The J segment lost 4 bases and the V segment lost 3 bases, leaving 4 bases of the junction unmatched. The assay was immunoSEQ multiplex PCR, and TCRdb's table has in-frame clones only and misses some. The data hold about 45,000 clones, with about 88% observed a single time. The entry originates in a study of PD-L1 blockade in urothelial cancer. Background on the study: Analyzed time points were 3 weeks (second dose) and 6 weeks after therapy began. Across blood samples, T cells had a median count of approximately 140,000.

J is TRBJ2-7 and V is TRBV7-6, with TRBD1 matching over 9 bases. Sequencing was performed on PBMCs, taken around atezolizumab (anti-PD-L1) treatment. This TCR derives from a donor at least 40 years old with urothelial cancer. CDR3 nucleotide sequence: TGTGCCAGCAGCTTCGGGACAGGGACATACGAGCAGTACTTC. Protein: CASSFGTGTYEQYF.